Listed below are T cell receptor beta chains from one sample, sequenced in a study of blood T cell repertoires in COVID-19. Only in-frame clones appear in the TCRdb table, and some are missing; sequencing was by immunoSEQ multiplex PCR. The sample lists approximately 57,000 clones; approximately 78% were seen once. Sequences were obtained from peripheral blood. All receptors come from an elderly woman with acute or convalescent COVID-19. The CDR3 runs from the conserved cysteine through the conserved F or W. D genes are given only for firm matches. Size is omitted from some rows. Given values are once, few, many or a class for expanded clones.

J gene: TRBJ2-4
clone size: once
V gene: TRBV5-1
D gene: .
CDR3 protein: CASSLGTVKNIQYF
CDR3 DNA: TGCGCCAGCAGCTTGGGGACAGTCAAAAACATTCAGTACTTC

J gene: TRBJ1-2
clone size: .
V gene: TRBV12-3/TRBV12-4
D gene: .
CDR3 protein: CASSFRDTNGYTF
CDR3 DNA: TGTGCCAGCAGTTTTAGGGACACCAATGGCTACACCTTC

J gene: TRBJ2-7
clone size: .
V gene: TRBV19
D gene: .
CDR3 protein: CASTGRDYEQYF
CDR3 DNA: TGTGCCAGTACCGGCCGGGACTACGAGCAGTACTTC

J gene: TRBJ2-7
clone size: .
V gene: TRBV9
D gene: .
CDR3 protein: CASSPYSNPGYEQYF
CDR3 DNA: TGTGCCAGCAGCCCATACAGCAACCCCGGCTACGAGCAGTACTTC

J gene: TRBJ2-5
clone size: .
V gene: TRBV28
D gene: .
CDR3 protein: CASSGTVPFTQYF
CDR3 DNA: TGTGCCAGCAGTGGGACTGTGCCTTTTACCCAGTACTTC

J gene: TRBJ2-5
clone size: .
V gene: TRBV5-6
D gene: .
CDR3 protein: CASSLGPSTQYF
CDR3 DNA: TGTGCCAGCAGCTTGGGTCCCTCCACCCAGTACTTC

J gene: TRBJ1-1
clone size: .
V gene: TRBV4-1
D gene: TRBD1
CDR3 protein: CASSQRQGHTEAFF
CDR3 DNA: TGCGCCAGCAGCCAAAGACAGGGGCACACTGAAGCTTTCTTT

J gene: TRBJ2-5
clone size: once
V gene: TRBV2
D gene: TRBD2
CDR3 protein: CASSEERGLPETQYF
CDR3 DNA: TGTGCCAGCAGTGAGGAGCGGGGGTTACCAGAGACCCAGTACTTC

J gene: TRBJ1-2
clone size: .
V gene: TRBV27
D gene: .
CDR3 protein: CASRSTAMLGGYTF
CDR3 DNA: TGTGCCAGCAGGTCGACAGCTATGTTAGGTGGCTACACCTTC

J gene: TRBJ2-5
clone size: .
V gene: TRBV5-4
D gene: .
CDR3 protein: CASSSGQETQYF
CDR3 DNA: TGTGCCAGCAGCTCGGGCCAAGAGACCCAGTACTTC

J gene: TRBJ2-3
clone size: .
V gene: TRBV19
D gene: .
CDR3 protein: CASSIGGATDTQYF
CDR3 DNA: TGTGCCAGTAGTATCGGCGGGGCCACAGATACGCAGTATTTT

J gene: TRBJ2-1
clone size: once
V gene: TRBV5-5
D gene: .
CDR3 protein: CASNGLANEQFF
CDR3 DNA: TGTGCCAGTAACGGACTGGCCAATGAGCAGTTCTTC

J gene: TRBJ2-7
clone size: .
V gene: TRBV2
D gene: TRBD1
CDR3 protein: CASSETGVGYEQYF
CDR3 DNA: TGTGCCAGCAGTGAAACAGGGGTCGGCTACGAGCAGTACTTC

J gene: TRBJ2-2
clone size: .
V gene: TRBV3-1/TRBV3-2
D gene: .
CDR3 protein: CASSQSLLVPGELFF
CDR3 DNA: TGTGCCAGCAGCCAAAGCTTACTAGTTCCCGGGGAGCTGTTTTTT

J gene: TRBJ1-2
clone size: .
V gene: TRBV7-8
D gene: .
CDR3 protein: CASSPGDYGYTF
CDR3 DNA: TGTGCCAGCAGTCCGGGGGACTATGGCTACACCTTC

J gene: TRBJ1-2
clone size: .
V gene: TRBV29-1
D gene: TRBD1
CDR3 protein: CSVQPSQGNGYTF
CDR3 DNA: TGCAGCGTCCAGCCCTCACAGGGGAATGGCTACACCTTC

J gene: TRBJ2-2
clone size: .
V gene: TRBV6-5
D gene: .
CDR3 protein: CASSRAGELFF
CDR3 DNA: TGTGCCAGCAGCCGGGCCGGGGAGCTGTTTTTT

J gene: TRBJ1-1
clone size: .
V gene: TRBV27
D gene: .
CDR3 protein: CASSLNSGGWTEAFF
CDR3 DNA: TGTGCCAGCAGTCTCAACAGTGGGGGCTGGACTGAAGCTTTCTTT

J gene: TRBJ2-7
clone size: once
V gene: TRBV18
D gene: TRBD1
CDR3 protein: CASSPQGAMYEQYF
CDR3 DNA: TGTGCCAGCTCACCCCAGGGGGCCATGTACGAGCAGTACTTC

J gene: TRBJ2-1
clone size: .
V gene: TRBV5-1
D gene: TRBD2
CDR3 protein: CASSLARGRGNEQFF
CDR3 DNA: TGCGCCAGCAGCTTGGCTCGGGGGAGGGGTAATGAGCAGTTCTTC

J gene: TRBJ2-6
clone size: .
V gene: TRBV5-1
D gene: .
CDR3 protein: CASSLGTGGANVLTF
CDR3 DNA: TGCGCCAGCAGCTTGGGGACTGGTGGGGCCAACGTCCTGACTTTC

J gene: TRBJ1-6
clone size: .
V gene: TRBV27
D gene: .
CDR3 protein: CASSPSRASYNSPLHF
CDR3 DNA: TGTGCCAGCAGTCCATCGAGGGCCTCCTATAATTCACCCCTCCACTTT

J gene: TRBJ2-1
clone size: .
V gene: TRBV5-4
D gene: TRBD2
CDR3 protein: CASSGVSGGATNEQFF
CDR3 DNA: TGTGCCAGCAGCGGAGTTAGCGGGGGGGCCACAAATGAGCAGTTCTTC

J gene: TRBJ2-5
clone size: once
V gene: TRBV24-1
D gene: .
CDR3 protein: CATSDGNRAYQETQYF
CDR3 DNA: TGTGCCACCAGTGATGGAAACAGGGCGTACCAAGAGACCCAGTACTTC

J gene: TRBJ2-7
clone size: few
V gene: TRBV11-2
D gene: TRBD2
CDR3 protein: CASSLDRGGPYEQYF
CDR3 DNA: TGTGCCAGCAGCTTAGATCGGGGGGGTCCCTACGAGCAGTACTTC

J gene: TRBJ2-7
clone size: .
V gene: TRBV10-1
D gene: TRBD1
CDR3 protein: CASSEVDRENYEQYF
CDR3 DNA: TGCGCCAGCAGTGAAGTGGACAGGGAAAACTACGAGCAGTACTTC

J gene: TRBJ1-2
clone size: .
V gene: TRBV11-2
D gene: .
CDR3 protein: CASSTGGVGNYGYTF
CDR3 DNA: TGTGCCAGCAGTACGGGGGGGGTAGGGAACTATGGCTACACCTTC

J gene: TRBJ2-4
clone size: .
V gene: TRBV6-5
D gene: TRBD1
CDR3 protein: CASSKDRGENIQYF
CDR3 DNA: TGTGCCAGCAGCAAAGACAGGGGGGAGAACATTCAGTACTTC

J gene: TRBJ1-5
clone size: .
V gene: TRBV6-4
D gene: .
CDR3 protein: CASRDQMLPQPQHF
CDR3 DNA: TGTGCCAGCAGAGATCAGATGTTACCTCAGCCCCAGCATTTT

J gene: TRBJ2-1
clone size: .
V gene: TRBV20-1
D gene: TRBD2
CDR3 protein: CSAGTSSEQFF
CDR3 DNA: TGCAGTGCTGGGACTAGCAGTGAGCAGTTCTTC

J gene: TRBJ2-2
clone size: .
V gene: TRBV5-1
D gene: .
CDR3 protein: CASRRDTGELFF
CDR3 DNA: TGCGCCAGCAGGCGGGATACCGGGGAGCTGTTTTTT